These 15 T cell receptor beta chains originate from one sample sequenced in a study of blood T cell repertoires in COVID-19 (dated by TCRdb to about 2020). Receptor amplification or capture employed the immunoSEQ multiplex PCR assay. TCRdb holds this immuneACCESS table with in-frame rearrangements only. Some clones are missing; in checked studies, unresolved V genes explain under half, and the rest has no known cause. This sample has around 330,000 clones in its table, and 80% to 90% of those were observed once. Clones ranked in the top ten supply more than 8.5% of the sample. The sample was PBMCs or T cells enriched from blood (not recorded which). The receptors were sampled from a woman aged 18-35 years who had recovered from COVID-19.

The V gene is TRBV6-2 or TRBV6-3, the J gene TRBJ1-1, with D possibly being TRBD1 (6 bases). CDR3 length: 14 amino acids. Per germline, CDR1 MNHEY and CDR2 SVGEGT. Trimming cost V 2 bases and J 9 bases, with 16 bases left between them. CDR3 coding DNA: TGTGCCAGCAGTTACCGACAGGACAGATCCCAAGCTTTCTTT. It yields the protein CASSYRQDRSQAFF.

This clone was seen a few times. This rearrangement joins TRBV4-2 to TRBJ1-6; maybe TRBD1 (6 bases). Trimming shortened V by 8 bases and J by 8 bases, and 19 bases separated the two germline ends. CDR1 LGHNA and CDR2 YNFKEQ come from the germline V gene. The CDR3 is 15 amino acids. Here the CDR3 DNA reads TGTGCCAGCCACTCCGAGCAGGGGCAGGATTCACCCCTCCACTTT. Protein sequence: CASHSEQGQDSPLHF.

V is TRBV6-2 or TRBV6-3 and J is TRBJ1-1; D possibly corresponds to TRBD1 (6 bases). V was pared by 0 bases and J by 7 bases, with 9 bases between. CDR1 and CDR2 (germline): MNHEY, SVGEGT. The CDR3 is 13 residues long. The CDR3 spells CASSYSGADEAFF. As DNA, the CDR3 is TGTGCCAGCAGTTACTCGGGGGCAGATGAAGCTTTCTTT.

This clone was counted a single time. V is TRBV10-2 and J is TRBJ1-2; TRBD1 matches 9 bases. Trimming removed 1 base from V and 1 base from J; junction bases left unmatched: 10. This CDR3 is built from 18 residues. CDR1 is WSHSY, CDR2 SAAADI, per germline. CDR3 DNA sequence: TGCGCCAGCAGTGAGTTATATTACCTGGACAGGGGTAACTATGGCTACACCTTC. Encoded protein: CASSELYYLDRGNYGYTF.

The chain uses TRBV28 and TRBJ2-7; D perhaps matches TRBD2 (6 bases). Germline CDR1 is MDHEN and CDR2 is SYDVKM. This CDR3 comprises 14 residues. V was clipped by 5 bases and J by 6 bases, with 17 bases between them. The CDR3 DNA follows: TGTGCCAGCAGTCCTACAGTGGGGGGTGGCGAGCAGTACTTC. As protein: CASSPTVGGGEQYF. Full variable domain (remainder filled in from reference TRBV28 and TRBJ2-7): DVKVTQSSRYLVKRTGEKVFLECVQDMDHENMFWYRQDPGLGLRLIYFSYDVKMKEKGDIPEGYSVSREKKERFSLILESASTNQTSMYLCASSPTVGGGEQYFGPGTRLTVT.

The genes are TRBV4-3 and TRBJ1-3; D unresolved. This CDR3 comprises 15 residues. CDR1 is LGHNA and CDR2 is YSLEER in the germline V gene. V was shortened by 1 base and J by 2 bases, with 9 bases between the two germline ends. The CDR3 sequence is CASSQGSGAGNTIYF. CDR3 coding DNA: TGCGCCAGCAGCCAAGGGTCCGGGGCTGGAAACACCATATATTTT.

The chain links TRBV5-1 to TRBJ2-7; the match to TRBD1 covers 9 bases. Germline V gives CDR1 SGHRS, CDR2 YFSETQ. Trimming cost V 0 bases and J 2 bases; bases outside gene matches: 12. The CDR3 is made up of 18 amino acids. CDR3 sequence reads: CASSLGISGTGITYEQYF. Written as DNA, the CDR3 is TGCGCCAGCAGCTTGGGAATCTCCGGGACAGGGATAACCTACGAGCAGTACTTC.

The chain is built from TRBV7-9 and TRBJ1-2, with no clear D. Germline CDR1 SEHNR, CDR2 FQNEAQ (reference sequence). The V end lost 5 bases, the J end lost 8 bases, and 15 bases lay between the germline ends. The CDR3 is 13 residues long. CDR3 nucleotides: TGTGCCAGCAGCCAAACCCCCCCGGTGGGCTACACCTTC. Amino acid sequence: CASSQTPPVGYTF.

The chain is built from TRBV19 and TRBJ2-3; no definite D call. There are 15 residues in the CDR3. Germline V CDR1 and CDR2: LNHDA, SQIVND (reference sequence). With 5 bases removed from V and 6 bases from J, the gap between germline ends came to 18 bases. The CDR3 bases are TGTGCCAGTAGTGGGTCCCTTATGGGCTCGGATACGCAGTATTTT. Its translation is CASSGSLMGSDTQYF.

The chain has TRBV5-1 and TRBJ2-7, with 9 bases that match TRBD2. V lost 0 bases and J lost 6; bases outside the gene matches: 10. CDR1 SGHRS and CDR2 YFSETQ come from the germline V gene. The CDR3 has 16 amino acids. The CDR3 here is CASSLALGGRAFEQYF. CDR3 bases: TGCGCCAGCAGCTTGGCCCTCGGCGGGAGGGCCTTCGAGCAGTACTTC.

This chain links TRBV25-1 with TRBJ1-2, with D possibly being TRBD1 (6 bases). The CDR3 runs 13 residues. In germline, CDR1 is MGHDK, CDR2 SYGVNS. V was trimmed by 3 bases and J by 7 bases, leaving 12 bases between them. The CDR3 DNA reads as TGTGCCAGCAGTGACTCGGGACAATCTGGCTACACCTTC. It translates to CASSDSGQSGYTF.

This chain connects TRBV14 to TRBJ1-5, with D uncertain. V lost 0 bases and J lost 2, with 17 bases in between. This CDR3 comprises 18 residues. CDR1 SGHDN and CDR2 FVKESK come from the germline V gene. Here the CDR3 reads CASSQDLAALGGNQPQHF. The CDR3 DNA follows: TGTGCCAGCAGCCAAGATCTGGCGGCCCTGGGAGGCAATCAGCCCCAGCATTTT.

The chain uses TRBV2 and TRBJ1-3; possibly TRBD1 for D (6 bases). Germline CDR1 is SNHLY and CDR2 is FYNNEI. CDR3 length: 14 residues. V dropped 3 bases and J dropped 0 bases, with 6 bases sitting between them. The CDR3 DNA sequence: TGTGCCAGCAGTGAGGGGGCCTCTGGAAACACCATATATTTT. It is translated as CASSEGASGNTIYF.

V is TRBV9 and J is TRBJ1-1; unclear D gene. V was clipped by 0 bases and J by 4 bases, with 7 bases between them. The CDR3 contains 13 residues. CDR1 and CDR2 (germline): SGDLS, YYNGEE. As DNA, the CDR3 is TGTGCCAGCAGCGTAGACAGCTCCACTGAAGCTTTCTTT. Translation gives CASSVDSSTEAFF.

The rearrangement uses TRBV5-6 and TRBJ2-7; 8 bases are a match to TRBD1. Germline CDR1 and CDR2: SGHDT and YYEEEE. The CDR3 is 13 residues long. J was trimmed by 5 bases and V by 3 bases; bases with no gene match: 4. The CDR3 nucleotides read TGTGCCAGCAGCTGGACGACAGGGGACGAGCAGTACTTC. Protein sequence: CASSWTTGDEQYF. Supplemented by reference TRBV5-6 and TRBJ2-7, the full variable domain reads DAGVTQSPTHLIKTRGQQVTLRCSPKSGHDTVSWYQQALGQGPQFIFQYYEEEERQRGNFPDRFSGHQFPNYSSELNVNALLLGDSALYLCASSWTTGDEQYFGPGTRLTVT.